This T cell receptor (beta chain) came from a study of blood T cell repertoires in COVID-19. V lost 4 bases, J lost 4 bases, and 8 bases lay in between. CDR3 length: 13 amino acids. About this clone: This sample includes further DNA sequences coding for the same CDR3.

Some clones are missing from TCRdb's copy, which holds only in-frame ones; the method was immunoSEQ multiplex PCR. The sample gives approximately 300,000 clones, 92% of which show up once; around 18% is in the top ten. The chain joins TRBV12-3 or TRBV12-4 to TRBJ1-3; D remains unclear. This TCR was sampled from a woman younger than 45 who had recovered from COVID-19. Sequenced: PBMCs or T cells enriched from blood (not recorded which). The CDR3 is CASSSGLGNTIYF. The DNA for the CDR3 is TGTGCCAGCAGTTCCGGTTTAGGAAACACCATATATTTT.